The 7 T cell receptor beta chains below all came from one sample that was sequenced in a study of T cells after posttransplantation cyclophosphamide. Generated by immunoSEQ multiplex PCR, the TCRdb table keeps only in-frame clones and is missing some. The sample yields roughly 9,900 clones, without any singletons. Busulfan-fludarabine conditioning, marrow transplant, and cyclophosphamide on days +3 and +4 were administered. Sequences were derived from PBMCs, sampled after allogeneic stem cell transplant with posttransplant cyclophosphamide. The receptors shown here come from a female patient aged 40-50 years who received an allogeneic stem cell transplant from a related donor, was CMV-positive, and had no GVHD. Some of the T cells might come from the graft donor.

This clone was detected a few times. The chain has TRBV30 and TRBJ1-3; D perhaps matches TRBD1 (6 bases). The germline V gene has CDR1 GTSNPN and CDR2 SVGIG (reference sequence). The CDR3 contains 14 residues. V was cut by 8 bases and J by 4 bases, with 18 bases left in between. The CDR3 sequence: CAGGTGMRGNTIYF. In nucleotides, the CDR3 is TGTGCCGGGGGTACAGGGATGAGGGGAAACACCATATATTTT.

This clone has a count of ten or more. The chain links TRBV14 to TRBJ1-4, with D possibly TRBD1 on 5 matching bases. The CDR3 is 12 amino acids. With 3 bases removed from V and 12 bases from J, the gap between germline ends came to 11 bases. Germline V CDR1 and CDR2: SGHDN, FVKESK. The CDR3 region is CASSQGGVELFF. The CDR3 coding sequence is TGTGCCAGCAGCCAGGGGGGGGTGGAACTGTTTTTT.

This clone appeared many times. The chain carries TRBV19 and TRBJ2-7; 9 nucleotides line up with TRBD1. Germline loops: CDR1 LNHDA, CDR2 SQIVND (reference sequence). Trimming removed 6 bases from V and 2 bases from J; junction bases left unmatched: 8. The CDR3 runs to 15 residues. CDR3 DNA sequence: TGTGCCAGTAGCATACCGGGACAGGGAACCTACGAGCAGTACTTC. The encoded protein is CASSIPGQGTYEQYF.

This clone has at least ten counts. The J gene is TRBJ2-7, the V gene TRBV5-4, with D maybe TRBD1 (6 bases). This CDR3 has 14 residues. Germline CDR1 SGHNT, CDR2 YYREEE (reference sequence). V shed 3 bases and J shed 5 bases, with 15 bases lying between them. CDR3 residues: CASSSVTGSDEQYF. The CDR3 DNA sequence: TGTGCCAGCAGCTCCGTGACAGGTAGTGACGAGCAGTACTTC.

This clone was seen many times. The chain couples TRBV27 to TRBJ1-2, with a possible D match to TRBD1 (5 bases). V lost 6 bases and J 8 bases, leaving 16 bases between the germline ends. The CDR3 loop spans 13 amino acids. CDR1 and CDR2 (germline): MNHEY, SMNVEV (reference sequence). The CDR3 is CASRPSGGRGYTF. The CDR3 region has the DNA TGTGCCAGCAGGCCCTCCGGGGGAAGGGGCTACACCTTC.

In this sample, this clone turned up many times. The chain has TRBV15 and TRBJ2-3; D might be TRBD2 (6 bases). The V end lost 6 bases, the J end lost 4 bases, and 14 bases lay between the germline ends. Per germline, CDR1 LNHNV and CDR2 YYDKDF (reference sequence). The CDR3 totals 14 residues. The CDR3 is CATSGLGSADTQYF. In DNA form, the CDR3 reads TGTGCCACCAGTGGGCTCGGGAGCGCAGATACGCAGTATTTT.

There are many counts of this clone. The chain couples TRBV27 to TRBJ2-3; 8 bases line up with TRBD2. Germline CDR1 is MNHEY and CDR2 is SMNVEV (reference sequence). CDR3 size: 18 residues. V lost 3 bases, J lost 6 bases, and 17 bases stayed unmatched. CDR3 sequence reads: CASSFVPGREVGMDTQYF. The DNA for the CDR3 is TGTGCCAGCAGTTTCGTTCCGGGGCGGGAGGTCGGTATGGATACGCAGTATTTT.